This T cell receptor beta chain stems from a study of control samples from healthy donors and cancer patients (dated by TCRdb to about 2020). This clone was recorded once. The specificity of this receptor is unknown. No much larger clone is present one base from it, and per-base qualities are unavailable. The CDR3 spans 14 residues, from the cysteine through the phenylalanine. Solely the CDR3 DNA is kept, with 42 bases framed from the first base. V is trimmed back by 8 bases and J by 3 bases, and the junction contains 7 bases that no gene match accounts for. According to the germline V gene, CDR1 reads KGHSH and CDR2 reads LQKENI. Library method: the immunoSEQ multiplex PCR assay. What TCRdb holds here is the immuneACCESS table cut down to in-frame rearrangements. Part of the clones is not present; checked against another copy, under half of the missing clones reflect an unresolved V gene, and the others are unexplained. Across this sample there are about 140,000 clones, with roughly 92% seen only once. The ten largest clonotypes hold 10% to 12% of the sample.

Sequencing was done on a sample of blood. The chain employs TRBV18 and TRBJ2-3, with 8 junctional bases fitting TRBD1. This TCR derives from a man aged 25-45 years in good health. The nucleotide sequence is TGTGCCAGCGCTCGGACAGGGAAGACAGATACGCAGTATTTT. It encodes CASARTGKTDTQYF.